A selection of T cell receptor beta chains follows, all from one sample in a study of cytotoxic CD8 clonotypes in ibrutinib-treated CLL. The repertoire was sequenced with immunoSEQ multiplex PCR; TCRdb's copy has only in-frame clones and lacks some. Of 200,000 to 250,000 clones in the sample, about 75% were seen once. The sequenced sample was PBMCs, obtained after 12 months of ibrutinib treatment. The receptors here all came from a human donor with chronic lymphocytic leukemia. The CDR3 runs from the conserved cysteine through the conserved F or W.

v_call | cdr3_aa
TRBV18 | CASSPLDRDTEAFF
TRBV30 | CAWSLGRNTEAFF
TRBV6-5 | CASSYTAGGYGYTF
TRBV7-2 | CASSAQQGGGNTIYF
TRBV29-1 | CSTLSRGQSYEQYF
TRBV4-3 | CASSQELAGGPTGELFF
TRBV5-1 | CASHPTPVPGNYGYTF
TRBV5-1 | CASSRGGTGGPETQYF
TRBV30 | CAWSVPPRRNTIYF
TRBV30 | CAWSLAVDTQYF
TRBV6-1 | CASLWGGSKNEQFF
TRBV11-3 | CASSLAGLDTEAFF
TRBV19 | CASSGQRTGELFF
TRBV5-1 | CASSVGTGNEKLFF
TRBV29-1 | CSVELAASGGNEQFF
TRBV4-2 | CASSQPDTYEQYF
TRBV30 | CAWGQNGYTF
TRBV11-3 | CASSLPTSRFNEQFF
TRBV6-5 | CASSYSGGGGQPQHF
TRBV6-6 | CASSPGQGIHEQYF
TRBV6-5 | CASSPGAVYGYTF
TRBV12-5 | CASGLALPRTGVNTEAFF
TRBV7-2 | CASSLKTSYNEQFF
TRBV19 | CASSSGTGAQGGYTF
TRBV7-9 | CASSLATFNTEAFF
TRBV2 | CASSHSGGQTTGQYF
TRBV5-1 | CASSLNSRYGSGNSPLHF
TRBV29-1 | CSVAQPDYGYTF
TRBV5-1 | CASSRRTGTRNGYTF